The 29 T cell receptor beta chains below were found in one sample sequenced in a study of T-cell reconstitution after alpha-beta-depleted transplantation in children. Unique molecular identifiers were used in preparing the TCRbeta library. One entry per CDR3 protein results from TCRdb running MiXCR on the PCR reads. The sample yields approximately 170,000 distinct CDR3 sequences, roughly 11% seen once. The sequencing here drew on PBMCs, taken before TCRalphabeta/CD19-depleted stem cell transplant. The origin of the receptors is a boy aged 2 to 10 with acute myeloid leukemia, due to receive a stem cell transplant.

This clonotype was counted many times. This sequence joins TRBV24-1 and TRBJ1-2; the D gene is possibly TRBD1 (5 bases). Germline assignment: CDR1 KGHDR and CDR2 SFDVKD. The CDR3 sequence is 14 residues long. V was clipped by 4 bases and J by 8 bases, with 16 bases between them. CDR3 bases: TGTGCCACCAGTGAGGAGGGACGGAACGACGGCTACACCTTC. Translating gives CATSEEGRNDGYTF.

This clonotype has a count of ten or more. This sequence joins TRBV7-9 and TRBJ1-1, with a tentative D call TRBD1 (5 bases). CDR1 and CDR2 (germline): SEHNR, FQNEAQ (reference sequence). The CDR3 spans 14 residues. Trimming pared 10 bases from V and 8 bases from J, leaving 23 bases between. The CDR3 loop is CATILAAGVSEAFF. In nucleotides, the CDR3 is TGTGCCACCATCCTCGCTGCGGGGGTGTCGGAAGCTTTCTTT.

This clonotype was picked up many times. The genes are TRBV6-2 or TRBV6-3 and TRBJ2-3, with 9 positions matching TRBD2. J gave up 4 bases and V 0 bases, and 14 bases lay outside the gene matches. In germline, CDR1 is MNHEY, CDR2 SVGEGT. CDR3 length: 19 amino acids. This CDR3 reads CASSYSPPGLAITSDTQYF. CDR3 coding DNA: TGTGCCAGCAGTTACTCCCCACCGGGACTAGCAATTACTTCAGATACGCAGTATTTT.

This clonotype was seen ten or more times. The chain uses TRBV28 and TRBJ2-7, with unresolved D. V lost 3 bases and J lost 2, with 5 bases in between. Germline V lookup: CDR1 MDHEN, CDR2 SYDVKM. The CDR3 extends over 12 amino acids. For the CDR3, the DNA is TGTGCCAGCAGTTTCCAGACCTACGAGCAGTACTTC. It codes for CASSFQTYEQYF.

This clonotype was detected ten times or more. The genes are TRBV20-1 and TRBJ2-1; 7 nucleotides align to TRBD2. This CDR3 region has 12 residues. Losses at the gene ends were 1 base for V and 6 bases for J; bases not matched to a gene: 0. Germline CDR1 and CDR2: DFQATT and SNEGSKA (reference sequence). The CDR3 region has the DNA TGCAGTGCTAGAGGACTAGCCAATGAGCAGTTCTTC. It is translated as CSARGLANEQFF.

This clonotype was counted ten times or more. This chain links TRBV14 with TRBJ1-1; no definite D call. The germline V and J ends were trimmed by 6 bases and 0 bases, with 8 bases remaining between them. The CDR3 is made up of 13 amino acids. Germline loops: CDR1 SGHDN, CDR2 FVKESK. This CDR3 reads CASRQSMNTEAFF. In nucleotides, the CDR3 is TGTGCCAGCAGGCAGAGCATGAACACTGAAGCTTTCTTT.

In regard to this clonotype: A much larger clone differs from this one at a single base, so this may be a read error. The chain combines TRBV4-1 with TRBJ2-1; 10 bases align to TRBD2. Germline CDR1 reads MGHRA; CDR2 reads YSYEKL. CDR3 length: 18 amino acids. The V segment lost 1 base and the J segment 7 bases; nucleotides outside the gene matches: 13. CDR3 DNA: TGCGCCAGCAGCCAAGGAGAGTTTCTAGCGGGAGATGAGAATGAGCAGTTCTTC. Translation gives CASSQGEFLAGDENEQFF.

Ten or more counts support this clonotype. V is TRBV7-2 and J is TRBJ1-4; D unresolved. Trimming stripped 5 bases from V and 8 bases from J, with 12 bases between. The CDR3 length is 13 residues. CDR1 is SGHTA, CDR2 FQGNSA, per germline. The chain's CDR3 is CASSPPDREKLFF. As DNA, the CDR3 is TGTGCCAGCAGCCCACCCGATCGGGAAAAACTGTTTTTT.

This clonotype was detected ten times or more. The CDR3 sequence is CASRLGTGNTGELFF. CDR3 coding DNA: TGTGCCAGCAGGCTCGGGACGGGGAACACCGGGGAGCTGTTTTTT. The rearrangement uses TRBV7-3 and TRBJ2-2; tentatively, D is TRBD1 or TRBD2 (5 bases each). V lost 6 bases and J 1 base, leaving 12 bases between the germline ends. Germline assignment: CDR1 SGHTA and CDR2 FQGTGA. The CDR3 runs 15 residues.

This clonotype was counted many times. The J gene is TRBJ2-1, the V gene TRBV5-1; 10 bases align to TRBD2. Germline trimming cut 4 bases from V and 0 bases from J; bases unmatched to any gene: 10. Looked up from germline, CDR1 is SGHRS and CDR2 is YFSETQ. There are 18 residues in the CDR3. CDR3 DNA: TGCGCCAGCAGCGCGGCGCGGACTAGCGGAGGCTCCTACAATGAGCAGTTCTTC. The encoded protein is CASSAARTSGGSYNEQFF.

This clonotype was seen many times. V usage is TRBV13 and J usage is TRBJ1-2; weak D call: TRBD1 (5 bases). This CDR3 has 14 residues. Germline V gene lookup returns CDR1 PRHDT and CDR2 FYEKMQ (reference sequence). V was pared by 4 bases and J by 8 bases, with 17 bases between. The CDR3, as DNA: TGTGCCAGCAGCTCAGGTGTAGGGGTTCGGGGCTACACCTTC. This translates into CASSSGVGVRGYTF.

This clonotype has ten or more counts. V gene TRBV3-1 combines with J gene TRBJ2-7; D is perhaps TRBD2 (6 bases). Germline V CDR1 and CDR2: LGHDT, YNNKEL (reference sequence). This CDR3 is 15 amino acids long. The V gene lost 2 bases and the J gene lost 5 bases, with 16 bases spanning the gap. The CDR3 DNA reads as TGTGCCAGCAGCCAACGCCGGGAGTTAACCCACGAGCAGTACTTC. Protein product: CASSQRRELTHEQYF.

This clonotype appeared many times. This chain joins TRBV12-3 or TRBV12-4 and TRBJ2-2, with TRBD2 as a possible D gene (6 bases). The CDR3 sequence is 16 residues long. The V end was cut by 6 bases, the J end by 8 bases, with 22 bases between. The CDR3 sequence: CASSYEGLIVAGELFF. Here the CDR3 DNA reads TGTGCCAGCAGCTACGAAGGACTAATAGTGGCTGGGGAGCTGTTTTTT.

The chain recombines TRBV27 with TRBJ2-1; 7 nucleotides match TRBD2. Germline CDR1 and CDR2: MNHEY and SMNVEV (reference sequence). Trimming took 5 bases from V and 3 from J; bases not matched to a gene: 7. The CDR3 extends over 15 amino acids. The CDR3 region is CASSVREDYYNEQFF. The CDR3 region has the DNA TGTGCCAGCAGTGTACGGGAGGATTACTACAATGAGCAGTTCTTC.

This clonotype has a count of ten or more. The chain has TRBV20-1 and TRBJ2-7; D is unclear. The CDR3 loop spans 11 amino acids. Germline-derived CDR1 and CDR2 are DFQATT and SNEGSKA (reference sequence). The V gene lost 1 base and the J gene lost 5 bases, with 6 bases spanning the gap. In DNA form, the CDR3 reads TGCAGTGCTAGAGTCGGTCACGAGCAGTACTTC. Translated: CSARVGHEQYF.

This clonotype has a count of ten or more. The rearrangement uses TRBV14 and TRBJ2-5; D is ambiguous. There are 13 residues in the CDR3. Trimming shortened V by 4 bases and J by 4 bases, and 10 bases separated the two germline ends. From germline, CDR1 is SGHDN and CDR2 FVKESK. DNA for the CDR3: TGTGCCAGCAGCCGTCGGAGAGGAGAGACCCAGTACTTC. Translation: CASSRRRGETQYF.

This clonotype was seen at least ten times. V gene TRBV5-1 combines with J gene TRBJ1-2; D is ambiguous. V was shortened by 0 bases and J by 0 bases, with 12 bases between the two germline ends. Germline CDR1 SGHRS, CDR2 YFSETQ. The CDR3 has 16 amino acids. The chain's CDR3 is CASSLDGVTANYGYTF. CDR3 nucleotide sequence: TGCGCCAGCAGCTTGGATGGGGTGACGGCTAACTATGGCTACACCTTC. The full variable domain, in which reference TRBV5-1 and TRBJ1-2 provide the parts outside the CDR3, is KAGVTQTPRYLIKTRGQQVTLSCSPISGHRSVSWYQQTPGQGLQFLFEYFSETQRNKGNFPGRFSGRQFSNSRSEMNVSTLELGDSALYLCASSLDGVTANYGYTFGSGTRLTVV.

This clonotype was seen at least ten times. The DNA of the CDR3 is TGTGCCATCAGTGAGTCTTCAGGGGATACGCAGTATTTT. Its translation: CAISESSGDTQYF. This rearrangement joins TRBV10-3 to TRBJ2-3, with D perhaps TRBD1 (5 bases). Trimming took 0 bases from V and 6 from J, leaving 7 bases between them. The CDR3 is 13 amino acids. CDR1 ENHRY and CDR2 SYGVKD come from the germline V gene.

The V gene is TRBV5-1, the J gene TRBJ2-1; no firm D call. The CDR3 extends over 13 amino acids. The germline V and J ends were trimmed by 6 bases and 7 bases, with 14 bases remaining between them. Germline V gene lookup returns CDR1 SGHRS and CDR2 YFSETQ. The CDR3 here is CASTPQIGNEQFF. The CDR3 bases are TGCGCCAGCACCCCTCAAATAGGGAATGAGCAGTTCTTC.

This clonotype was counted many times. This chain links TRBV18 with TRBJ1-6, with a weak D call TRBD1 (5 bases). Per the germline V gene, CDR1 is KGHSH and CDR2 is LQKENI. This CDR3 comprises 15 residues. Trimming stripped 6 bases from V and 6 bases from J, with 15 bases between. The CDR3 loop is CASSPAWGSNSPLHF. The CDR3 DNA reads TGTGCCAGCTCGCCCGCGTGGGGCAGTAATTCACCCCTCCACTTT.

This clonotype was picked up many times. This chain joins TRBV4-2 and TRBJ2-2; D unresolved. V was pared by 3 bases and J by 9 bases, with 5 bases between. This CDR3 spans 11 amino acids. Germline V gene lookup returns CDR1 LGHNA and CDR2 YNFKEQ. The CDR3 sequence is CASSHERELFF. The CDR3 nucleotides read TGTGCCAGCAGCCATGAGAGGGAGCTGTTTTTT.

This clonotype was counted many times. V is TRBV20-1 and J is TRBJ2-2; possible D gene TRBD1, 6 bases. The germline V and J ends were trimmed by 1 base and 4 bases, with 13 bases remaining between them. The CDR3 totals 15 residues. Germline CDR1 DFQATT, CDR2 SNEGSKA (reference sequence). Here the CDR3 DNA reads TGCAGTGCTAGAGTTCAGGGGATGCTCACCGGGGAGCTGTTTTTT. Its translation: CSARVQGMLTGELFF.

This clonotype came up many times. The CDR3 DNA sequence: TGTGCCAGCAGCTTCCCGGAAAACACCATATATTTT. Translating it yields CASSFPENTIYF. The chain combines TRBV5-5 with TRBJ1-3; D gene uncertain. The CDR3 contains 12 residues. The germline V and J ends were trimmed by 2 bases and 6 bases, with 6 bases remaining between them. Germline V gene lookup returns CDR1 SGHKS and CDR2 YYEKEE (reference sequence).

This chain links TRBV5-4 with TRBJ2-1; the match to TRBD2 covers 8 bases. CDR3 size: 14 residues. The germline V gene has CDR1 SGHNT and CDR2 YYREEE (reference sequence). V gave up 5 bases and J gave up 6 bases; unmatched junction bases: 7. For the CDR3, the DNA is TGTGCCAGCAGGCCCGGGAGGGGGTTCAATGAGCAGTTCTTC. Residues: CASRPGRGFNEQFF.

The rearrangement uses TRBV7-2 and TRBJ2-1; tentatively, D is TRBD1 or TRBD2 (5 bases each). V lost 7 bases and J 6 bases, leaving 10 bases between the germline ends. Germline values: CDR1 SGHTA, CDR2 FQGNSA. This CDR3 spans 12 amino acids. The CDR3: CASTRGRNEQFF. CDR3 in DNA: TGTGCCAGCACCCGGGGACGCAATGAGCAGTTCTTC. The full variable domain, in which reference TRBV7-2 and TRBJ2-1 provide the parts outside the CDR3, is GAGVSQSPSNKVTEKGKDVELRCDPISGHTALYWYRQSLGQGLEFLIYFQGNSAPDKSGLPSDRFSAERTGGSVSTLTIQRTQQEDSAVYLCASTRGRNEQFFGPGTRLTVL.

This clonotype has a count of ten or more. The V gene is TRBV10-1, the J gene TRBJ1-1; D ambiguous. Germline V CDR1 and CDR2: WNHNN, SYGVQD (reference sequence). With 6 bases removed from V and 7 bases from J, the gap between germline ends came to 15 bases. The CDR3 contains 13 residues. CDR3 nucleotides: TGCGCCAGCAGCCCCCGACGTGGTAGTGAAGCTTTCTTT. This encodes CASSPRRGSEAFF.

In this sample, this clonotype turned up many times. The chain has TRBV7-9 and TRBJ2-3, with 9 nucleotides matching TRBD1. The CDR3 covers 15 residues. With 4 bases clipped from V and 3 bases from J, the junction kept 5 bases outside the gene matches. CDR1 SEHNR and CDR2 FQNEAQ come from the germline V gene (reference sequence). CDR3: CASSSWTGATDTQYF. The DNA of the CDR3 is TGTGCCAGCAGCTCTTGGACAGGGGCAACAGATACGCAGTATTTT.

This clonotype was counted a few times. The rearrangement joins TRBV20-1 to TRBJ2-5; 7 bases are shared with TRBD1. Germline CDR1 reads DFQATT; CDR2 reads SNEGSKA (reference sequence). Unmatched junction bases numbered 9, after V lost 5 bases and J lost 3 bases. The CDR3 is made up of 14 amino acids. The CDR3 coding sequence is TGCAGTGCTCCAAGACAGGGCGCGGAAGAGACCCAGTACTTC. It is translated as CSAPRQGAEETQYF.

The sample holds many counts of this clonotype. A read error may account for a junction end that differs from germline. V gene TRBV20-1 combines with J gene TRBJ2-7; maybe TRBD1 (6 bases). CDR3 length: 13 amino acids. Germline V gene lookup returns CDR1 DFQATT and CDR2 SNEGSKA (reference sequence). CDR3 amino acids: CSACRDISHEQYF. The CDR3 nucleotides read TGCAGTGCTTGCCGGGACATCTCCCACGAGCAGTACTTC.